This TCR beta chain originates from a study of shared clonotypes between healthy human individuals. Study results and caveats: Across four donors, naive CD4 shared approximately 4.5%, naive CD8 under 4%, memory CD4 2% to 2.5%, memory CD8 around 0.36%. Estimated clonotype richness was generally higher in naive than memory subsets.

As to this clone: Its antigen is unidentified.

This CDR3 is built from 15 residues. Looked up from germline, CDR1 is LGHNA and CDR2 is YSLEER. V lost 3 bases to trimming and J lost 7 bases, with 16 bases between them. All donors were Caucasian adults living in Nashville, Tennessee. Using immunoSEQ multiplex PCR, the repertoire was profiled, and TCRdb retains in-frame clones only, with some absent. This sample yields some 2.1 million clones, of which roughly 94% are seen a single time; 0.13% belongs to the top ten. The sequenced sample consisted of naive CD4+ T cells sorted from blood. Subset of the sample: CD45RA+ positively selected. The clonotype was recovered from a man younger than 35 in good health. V usage is TRBV4-3 and J usage is TRBJ1-5; D possibly corresponds to TRBD1 (6 bases). CDR3 region: CASSQKGGGGQPQHF. The CDR3, as DNA: TGCGCCAGCAGCCAGAAGGGGGGAGGCGGACAGCCCCAGCATTTT.